This paragraph reports one T cell receptor beta chain. This entry belongs to a study of response to subunit inactivated influenza vaccine. TCRdb fed the RT-PCR reads into MiXCR, producing one record per CDR3 protein. In the table there are hundreds of thousands of distinct CDR3 sequences, about a sixth of which are singletons. CDR3 length: 16 amino acids. Germline V gene data show CDR1 as SGHRS and CDR2 as YFSETQ. V lost 1 base and J 5 bases, leaving 18 bases between the germline ends. This receptor was obtained from a man aged 50 to 59 who received an inactivated influenza vaccine. Source: PBMCs from blood, taken roughly 12 days after vaccination. The chain recombines TRBV5-1 with TRBJ1-1, with a weak D call TRBD1 (6 bases). CDR3 residues: CASSLLGQGMETEAFF. The CDR3 DNA reads as TGCGCCAGCAGCTTGTTAGGGCAGGGGATGGAGACTGAAGCTTTCTTT.